A single T cell receptor beta chain is shown here with its context. Its target is unknown. Before regulatory T cell sorting, thawed PBMCs rested overnight at 37°C in approximately 200 IU/ml IL-2. CDR3 size: 16 residues. V shed 5 bases, J shed 1 base, and the junction held 6 bases outside the gene matches. CDR1 MNHEY and CDR2 SMNVEV come from the germline V gene (reference sequence). This specimen comes from a study of Tregs in tolerant kidney transplant recipients. The study's findings and limits: Donor-specific Treg expansion exceeded global Treg expansion in tolerant patients, suggesting antigen drive. Changing PCR primers prevented nucleotide comparison between some patients' samples.

Produced via immunoSEQ multiplex PCR; TCRdb's table is partial and in-frame only. Of 60,000 to 65,000 clones in the sample, under 98% were seen once. The chain combines TRBV27 with TRBJ1-3, with 9 bases matching TRBD1. The sequence was collected from a human donor who received a combined kidney and bone marrow transplant. Sequencing was performed on Tregs from blood, taken before the transplant. This CDR3 reads CASSPLDRGSGNTIYF. The CDR3 nucleotides read TGTGCCAGCAGTCCCCTTGACAGGGGGTCTGGAAACACCATATATTTT.